The rows below give T cell receptor beta chains drawn from one sample of a study of graft-versus-host responses after intestinal transplantation. Using immunoSEQ multiplex PCR, the repertoire was profiled, and TCRdb retains in-frame clones only, with some absent. The data hold 90,000 to 130,000 clones, with about 92% observed a single time. Their specific antigens are unknown. The sequences come from unstimulated CD8+ T cells sorted from spleen or lymph node cells, collected before transplant. The origin of the receptors is a human donor who was the organ donor for an intestinal transplant. Both conserved end residues are part of each CDR3. The order of the fields is clone size, J gene, CDR3 length, V gene, D gene, CDR3 protein, CDR3 DNA. D genes are given only for firm matches. Expanded clones get a size class; other rows say once, few or many, or leave the size out.

size: -; J: TRBJ2-2; length: 14; V: TRBV2; D: -; CDR3: CASSARGSTGELFF; DNA: TGTGCCAGCAGTGCAAGGGGCTCAACCGGGGAGCTGTTTTTT
size: -; J: TRBJ2-1; length: 17; V: TRBV27; D: -; CDR3: CASSAIGVQGPYNEQFF; DNA: TGTGCCAGCAGCGCGATTGGGGTCCAGGGTCCCTACAATGAGCAGTTCTTC
size: -; J: TRBJ2-5; length: 14; V: TRBV15; D: -; CDR3: CATSRGAGSETQYF; DNA: TGTGCCACCAGCAGAGGCGCGGGATCAGAGACCCAGTACTTC
size: -; J: TRBJ2-3; length: 14; V: TRBV30; D: -; CDR3: CAWSGGAHTDTQYF; DNA: TGTGCCTGGAGCGGAGGGGCCCACACAGATACGCAGTATTTT
size: -; J: TRBJ1-5; length: 14; V: TRBV19; D: TRBD1; CDR3: CASSIDRGNQPQHF; DNA: TGTGCCAGTAGTATTGACAGGGGCAATCAGCCCCAGCATTTT
size: once; J: TRBJ2-3; length: 15; V: TRBV4-1; D: TRBD2; CDR3: CASSRGLADPDTQYF; DNA: TGCGCCAGCAGCCGGGGACTAGCGGACCCAGATACGCAGTATTTT
size: once; J: TRBJ2-7; length: 15; V: TRBV27; D: -; CDR3: CASSLIGGPAYEQYF; DNA: TGTGCCAGCAGTTTAATCGGGGGGCCAGCCTACGAGCAGTACTTC
size: -; J: TRBJ2-7; length: 15; V: TRBV4-2; D: -; CDR3: CASSPEARPYYEQYF; DNA: TGTGCCAGCAGCCCAGAGGCTAGGCCCTATTACGAGCAGTACTTC
size: -; J: TRBJ2-1; length: 16; V: TRBV6-5; D: TRBD2; CDR3: CASSYSSGLASNEQFF; DNA: TGTGCCAGCAGTTACTCGAGTGGACTAGCTAGTAATGAGCAGTTCTTC
size: -; J: TRBJ2-7; length: 16; V: TRBV4-1; D: TRBD2; CDR3: CASSQDPLAGVYEQYF; DNA: TGCGCCAGCAGCCAAGATCCCCTAGCGGGAGTCTACGAGCAGTACTTC
size: -; J: TRBJ2-1; length: 18; V: TRBV5-4; D: TRBD2; CDR3: CASSFLGGRVLRYNEQFF; DNA: TGTGCCAGCAGCTTTTTGGGCGGGAGGGTTTTGAGGTACAATGAGCAGTTCTTC
size: few; J: TRBJ2-6; length: 10; V: TRBV30; D: -; CDR3: CAYGPNVLTF; DNA: TGTGCTTACGGACCCAACGTCCTGACTTTC
size: few; J: TRBJ2-7; length: 14; V: TRBV19; D: -; CDR3: CASSIGTPFYEQYF; DNA: TGTGCCAGTAGTATCGGGACCCCCTTCTACGAGCAGTACTTC
size: -; J: TRBJ1-2; length: 14; V: TRBV5-1; D: TRBD1; CDR3: CASSEAGGGYGYTF; DNA: TGCGCCAGCAGCGAGGCAGGGGGCGGGTATGGCTACACCTTC
size: -; J: TRBJ2-1; length: 14; V: TRBV21-1; D: -; CDR3: CASSKLVWRDRQFF; DNA: TGTGCCAGCAGCAAACTCGTCTGGCGGGATAGACAGTTCTTC
size: -; J: TRBJ2-7; length: 14; V: TRBV5-1; D: TRBD2; CDR3: CASSSGTRAYEQYF; DNA: TGCGCCAGCAGCTCCGGGACTAGAGCCTACGAGCAGTACTTC
size: -; J: TRBJ2-7; length: 15; V: TRBV7-8; D: -; CDR3: CASTFPDGSPHEQYF; DNA: TGTGCCAGCACCTTCCCCGACGGTTCCCCGCACGAGCAGTACTTC
size: -; J: TRBJ1-4; length: 16; V: TRBV19; D: -; CDR3: CASSIATREIGEKLFF; DNA: TGTGCCAGTAGTATAGCGACCAGGGAAATAGGAGAAAAACTGTTTTTT
size: -; J: TRBJ2-7; length: 16; V: TRBV4-2; D: -; CDR3: CASSQEGGVPTYEQYF; DNA: TGTGCCAGCAGCCAAGAAGGGGGGGTGCCGACCTACGAGCAGTACTTC
size: -; J: TRBJ1-5; length: 16; V: TRBV27; D: TRBD1; CDR3: CASSSLGTGGNQPQHF; DNA: TGTGCCAGCAGCTCATTGGGGACAGGGGGCAATCAGCCCCAGCATTTT
size: -; J: TRBJ2-1; length: 14; V: TRBV6-5; D: -; CDR3: CASSFGVQFNEQFF; DNA: TGTGCCAGCAGTTTCGGGGTACAGTTCAATGAGCAGTTCTTC
size: -; J: TRBJ2-1; length: 13; V: TRBV29-1; D: -; CDR3: CSVAGGRYNEQFF; DNA: TGCAGCGTTGCAGGGGGGCGATACAATGAGCAGTTCTTC
size: -; J: TRBJ2-7; length: 15; V: TRBV5-6; D: TRBD2; CDR3: CASSFPGGGPYEQYF; DNA: TGTGCCAGCAGCTTCCCGGGGGGGGGCCCCTACGAGCAGTACTTC
size: once; J: TRBJ1-1; length: 14; V: TRBV6-5; D: -; CDR3: CASSPTVINTEAFF; DNA: TGTGCCAGCAGTCCTACAGTTATAAACACTGAAGCTTTCTTT
size: -; J: TRBJ1-2; length: 13; V: TRBV5-8; D: -; CDR3: CASSFSPQGGYTF; DNA: TGTGCCAGCAGCTTTTCCCCACAGGGTGGCTACACCTTC
size: -; J: TRBJ2-3; length: 17; V: TRBV7-8; D: TRBD2; CDR3: CASSLYSGRAVTDTQYF; DNA: TGTGCCAGCAGCTTGTATAGCGGGAGGGCCGTAACAGATACGCAGTATTTT
size: -; J: TRBJ2-1; length: 17; V: TRBV7-9; D: TRBD2; CDR3: CASSLMGLAGERREQFF; DNA: TGTGCCAGCAGCTTAATGGGACTAGCGGGAGAGCGGCGAGAGCAGTTCTTC
size: -; J: TRBJ2-1; length: 14; V: TRBV30; D: -; CDR3: CAWSVRTGRDEQFF; DNA: TGTGCCTGGAGTGTACGGACAGGGAGGGATGAGCAGTTCTTC
size: -; J: TRBJ2-1; length: 16; V: TRBV7-8; D: -; CDR3: CASSLLGASSYNEQFF; DNA: TGTGCCAGCAGCTTATTAGGAGCGAGCTCCTACAATGAGCAGTTCTTC
size: -; J: TRBJ2-2; length: 15; V: TRBV19; D: -; CDR3: CASSTWRVWSGELFF; DNA: TGTGCCAGTAGTACGTGGCGAGTGTGGTCCGGGGAGCTGTTTTTT
size: -; J: TRBJ1-4; length: 16; V: TRBV4-3; D: -; CDR3: CASSHSREEINEKLFF; DNA: TGCGCCAGCAGCCATTCCCGGGAGGAAATAAATGAAAAACTGTTTTTT
size: -; J: TRBJ2-7; length: 14; V: TRBV5-1; D: -; CDR3: CASSLYGNAYEQYF; DNA: TGCGCCAGCAGCTTGTATGGCAATGCCTACGAGCAGTACTTC
size: -; J: TRBJ2-7; length: 10; V: TRBV6-1; D: -; CDR3: CASSEGEQYF; DNA: TGTGCCAGCAGTGAGGGGGAGCAGTACTTC
size: -; J: TRBJ2-5; length: 13; V: TRBV6-4; D: -; CDR3: CASSQGLGETQYF; DNA: TGTGCCAGCAGCCAGGGGCTGGGAGAGACCCAGTACTTC
size: -; J: TRBJ2-7; length: 15; V: TRBV27; D: -; CDR3: CASSLFPGYSYEQYF; DNA: TGTGCCAGCAGTTTATTTCCAGGTTACTCCTACGAGCAGTACTTC
size: -; J: TRBJ2-7; length: 12; V: TRBV5-6; D: -; CDR3: CASSLHPYEQYF; DNA: TGTGCCAGCAGCCTACACCCCTACGAGCAGTACTTC
size: -; J: TRBJ2-7; length: 15; V: TRBV27; D: TRBD2; CDR3: CASSLWGGAPYEQYF; DNA: TGTGCCAGCAGTTTATGGGGGGGAGCCCCCTACGAGCAGTACTTC
size: -; J: TRBJ1-1; length: 14; V: TRBV29-1; D: -; CDR3: CSVDRSGSPTEAFF; DNA: TGCAGCGTTGATCGATCCGGGTCTCCAACTGAAGCTTTCTTT
size: -; J: TRBJ1-4; length: 16; V: TRBV28; D: -; CDR3: CASSLRSTIIGEKLFF; DNA: TGTGCCAGCAGTTTAAGGTCCACTATAATAGGTGAAAAACTGTTTTTT
size: -; J: TRBJ2-3; length: 16; V: TRBV28; D: TRBD2; CDR3: CASSTGLRGSTDTQYF; DNA: TGTGCCAGCAGTACGGGACTACGAGGGAGCACAGATACGCAGTATTTT
size: once; J: TRBJ2-5; length: 13; V: TRBV18; D: -; CDR3: CASSLNSAETQYF; DNA: TGTGCCAGCTCCCTCAACAGTGCAGAGACCCAGTACTTC
size: -; J: TRBJ2-7; length: 10; V: TRBV29-1; D: -; CDR3: CSVVGHEQYF; DNA: TGCAGCGTTGTTGGCCACGAGCAGTACTTC
size: -; J: TRBJ1-4; length: 10; V: TRBV10-3; D: -; CDR3: CAMANEKLFF; DNA: TGTGCCATGGCGAATGAAAAACTGTTTTTT
size: -; J: TRBJ2-7; length: 14; V: TRBV4-1; D: -; CDR3: CASSLETGYVEQYF; DNA: TGCGCCAGCAGCCTCGAAACAGGGTACGTCGAGCAGTACTTC